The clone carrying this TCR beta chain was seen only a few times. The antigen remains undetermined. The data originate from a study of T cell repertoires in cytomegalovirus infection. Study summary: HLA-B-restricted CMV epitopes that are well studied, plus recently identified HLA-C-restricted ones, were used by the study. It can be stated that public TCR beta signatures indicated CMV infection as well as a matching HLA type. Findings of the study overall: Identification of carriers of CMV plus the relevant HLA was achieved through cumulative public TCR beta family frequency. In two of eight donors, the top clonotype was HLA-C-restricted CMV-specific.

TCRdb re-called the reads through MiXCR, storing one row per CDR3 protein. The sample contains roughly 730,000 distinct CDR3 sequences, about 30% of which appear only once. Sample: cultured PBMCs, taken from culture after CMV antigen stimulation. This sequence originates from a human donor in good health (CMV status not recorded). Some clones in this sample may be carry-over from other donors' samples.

CDR3 amino acids: CATQYPSFNTGELFF. In DNA form, the CDR3 reads TGTGCCACCCAATACCCTAGTTTTAACACCGGGGAGCTGTTTTTT. The J gene is TRBJ2-2, the V gene TRBV19; D unclear. This CDR3 has 15 amino acids. Trimming stripped 10 bases from V and 2 bases from J, with 17 bases between. CDR1 LNHDA and CDR2 SQIVND come from the germline V gene (reference sequence).